Shown below are 30 T cell receptor beta chains from a single sample sequenced in a study of OX40 agonist ivuxolimab in advanced cancers. Profiling relied on immunoSEQ multiplex PCR, and the TCRdb table lists in-frame clones only, not all of them. There are 70,000 or so clones in the sample; around 84% occur only once, and approximately 3.8% lies in the top ten. This specimen consisted of CD4+ or CD8+ T cells sorted from blood, obtained in a trial of the OX40 agonist ivuxolimab. These receptors all come from an adult with an advanced solid tumor such as melanoma, head and neck, liver or kidney cancer.

This clone has a handful of counts. The rearrangement joins TRBV30 to TRBJ1-1; tentatively, D is TRBD1 (5 bases). The CDR3 consists of 12 residues. The germline V gene has CDR1 GTSNPN and CDR2 SVGIG (reference sequence). Trimming left V 8 bases short and J 6 bases short, with 16 bases between. CDR3 nucleotides: TGTGCCCGAGGTATCGGGACCCCTGAAGCTTTCTTT. It is translated as CARGIGTPEAFF. Supplemented by reference TRBV30 and TRBJ1-1, the full variable domain reads SQTIHQWPATLVQPVGSPLSLECTVEGTSNPNLYWYRQAAGRGLQLLFYSVGIGQISSEVPQNLSASRPQDRQFILSSKKLLLSDSGFYLCARGIGTPEAFFGQGTRLTVV.

The chain carries TRBV9 and TRBJ2-3, with 7 nucleotides matching TRBD1. The trim removed 2 bases at V and 6 bases at J, leaving 6 bases unmatched. Per germline, CDR1 SGDLS and CDR2 YYNGEE. This CDR3 region has 14 residues. The CDR3 DNA sequence: TGTGCCAGCAGCGTCGACAGGGCTCGGGATACGCAGTATTTT. Translation: CASSVDRARDTQYF.

The chain uses TRBV7-2 and TRBJ1-5; D call uncertain. CDR1 is SGHTA, CDR2 FQGNSA, per germline. This CDR3 comprises 15 residues. V lost 1 base, J lost 4 bases, and 11 bases lay in between. The DNA of the CDR3 is TGTGCCAGCAGCTTAGGCCCCGGAGGGAATCAGCCCCAGCATTTT. Translating it yields CASSLGPGGNQPQHF.

Concerning this clone: An end of the junction differs from the germline gene, which may be a read error. This chain connects TRBV30 to TRBJ2-2; TRBD2 might be the D (6 bases). The CDR3 is made up of 13 amino acids. Germline CDR1 is GTSNPN and CDR2 is SVGIG (reference sequence). CDR3 sequence: CARRAGNTGELFF. The CDR3 coding sequence is TGTGCCCGGAGGGCAGGGAACACCGGGGAGCTGTTTTTT.

The chain has TRBV28 and TRBJ2-3; a possible D gene is TRBD2 (5 bases). Trimming took off 3 bases at V and 2 bases at J, with 6 bases between the two ends. Germline CDR1 and CDR2: MDHEN and SYDVKM. This CDR3 comprises 13 residues. In DNA form, the CDR3 reads TGTGCCAGCAGTTTGGACTCCACAGATACGCAGTATTTT. Translating gives CASSLDSTDTQYF.

This clone occurred once. The rearrangement links TRBV10-3 to TRBJ2-7; TRBD1 matches 8 bases. The CDR3 is made up of 14 amino acids. Germline assignment: CDR1 ENHRY and CDR2 SYGVKD. Trimming took 7 bases from V and 4 from J; bases not matched to a gene: 9. The CDR3 DNA reads TGTGCCATCACCCCCGAGGACAGGGAATACGAGCAGTACTTC. This encodes CAITPEDREYEQYF.

The sample holds a few counts of this clone. The genes are TRBV5-4 and TRBJ2-1, with D hard to call. The CDR3 contains 12 residues. Germline CDR1 reads SGHNT; CDR2 reads YYREEE (reference sequence). Trimming cost V 0 bases and J 8 bases, with 6 bases left between them. The CDR3 sequence: CASSLVNDEQFF. DNA for the CDR3: TGTGCCAGCAGCTTGGTAAATGATGAGCAGTTCTTC.

The chain recombines TRBV5-4 with TRBJ2-5; D is unresolved. CDR1 is SGHNT and CDR2 is YYREEE in the germline V gene (reference sequence). The CDR3 is 12 residues long. Trimming pared 1 base from V and 0 bases from J, leaving 1 base between. CDR3 coding DNA: TGTGCCAGCAGCTTGAACCAAGAGACCCAGTACTTC. It translates to CASSLNQETQYF.

The chain's CDR3 is CASSPYGSPLDGYTF. In nucleotides, the CDR3 is TGTGCCAGCTCACCCTATGGTTCGCCGCTGGATGGCTACACCTTC. The V gene is TRBV18, the J gene TRBJ1-2; D unresolved. CDR1 and CDR2 (germline): KGHSH, LQKENI. The V end lost 3 bases, the J end lost 6 bases, and 17 bases lay between the germline ends. The CDR3 is made up of 15 amino acids.

The genes are TRBV28 and TRBJ2-7; the match to TRBD2 covers 7 bases. The CDR3 totals 15 residues. With V trimmed by 10 bases and J by 0 bases, 12 bases remained unmatched. Germline V gene lookup returns CDR1 MDHEN and CDR2 SYDVKM. As DNA, the CDR3 is TGTGCCATTCCAGCGGGAACATATCGCTCCTACGAGCAGTACTTC. Protein product: CAIPAGTYRSYEQYF.

J is TRBJ2-7 and V is TRBV2; 8 bases fit TRBD1. The trim removed 7 bases at V and 0 bases at J, leaving 8 bases unmatched. Germline V CDR1 and CDR2: SNHLY, FYNNEI. The CDR3 contains 15 residues. The CDR3 loop reads CASTLSRGPSYEQYF. The CDR3 DNA reads as TGTGCCAGCACCCTCTCCAGGGGGCCCTCCTACGAGCAGTACTTC.

The chain has TRBV4-2 and TRBJ2-2; 9 bases agree with TRBD1. V lost 4 bases and J lost 7; bases outside the gene matches: 7. Germline loops: CDR1 LGHNA, CDR2 YNFKEQ. The CDR3 covers 15 residues. The CDR3 spells CASSRGQGIIGELFF. CDR3 DNA sequence: TGTGCCAGCAGCCGGGGACAGGGAATAATCGGGGAGCTGTTTTTT.

The DNA for the CDR3 is TGTGCCAGCGTCTTCTCTAGCGGGGTTGGCTACGAGCAGTACTTC. This codes for CASVFSSGVGYEQYF. The rearrangement joins TRBV6-1 to TRBJ2-7; 9 bases fit TRBD2. CDR3 length: 15 residues. Germline V CDR1 and CDR2: MNHNS, SASEGT. Trimming cost V 8 bases and J 3 bases; bases outside gene matches: 11.

This chain links TRBV19 with TRBJ2-1, with a possible D match to TRBD1 (5 bases). V was cut by 3 bases and J by 4 bases, with 13 bases left in between. Germline V lookup: CDR1 LNHDA, CDR2 SQIVND (reference sequence). The CDR3 contains 15 residues. CDR3 sequence (DNA): TGTGCCAGTAGTATTCCGGCAGGGCGATACAATGAGCAGTTCTTC. Translating it yields CASSIPAGRYNEQFF.

By proportion, this clone is medium-sized. CDR3 bases: TGTGCCAGCAGTCCCGAGCGGAGCAATCAGCCCCAGCATTTT. It is translated as CASSPERSNQPQHF. The J gene is TRBJ1-5, the V gene TRBV2; D gene ambiguous. Germline CDR1 reads SNHLY; CDR2 reads FYNNEI. This CDR3 comprises 14 residues. Trimming cost V 5 bases and J 1 base, with 9 bases left between them.

The J gene is TRBJ2-7, the V gene TRBV28; D not certain. The CDR3 covers 11 residues. V dropped 3 bases and J dropped 6 bases, with 6 bases sitting between them. CDR1 is MDHEN and CDR2 is SYDVKM in the germline V gene. This CDR3 is CASSFRVEQYF. The CDR3, as DNA: TGTGCCAGCAGTTTCCGGGTCGAGCAGTACTTC.

V gene TRBV28 combines with J gene TRBJ2-3; D possibly uses TRBD1 or TRBD2 (5 bases each). Germline assignment: CDR1 MDHEN and CDR2 SYDVKM. V was clipped by 7 bases and J by 3 bases, with 14 bases between them. The CDR3 has 14 amino acids. CDR3 loop: CASIFQGTTDTQYF. The CDR3 DNA sequence: TGTGCCAGCATCTTCCAAGGGACGACAGATACGCAGTATTTT.

This clone has only one observation. The rearrangement joins TRBV6-5 to TRBJ1-1, with D unclear. V shed 3 bases and J shed 4 bases, with 9 bases lying between them. Germline V gene data show CDR1 as MNHEY and CDR2 as SVGAGI. CDR3 length: 13 residues. The CDR3 loop reads CASSYSQPTEAFF. CDR3 DNA: TGTGCCAGCAGTTATTCACAGCCCACTGAAGCTTTCTTT.

The gene calls are TRBV10-3 and TRBJ2-5; either TRBD1 or TRBD2 may supply D (5 bases each). The DNA end lines up better with TRBJ2-7; the J call may be wrong. The germline CDR1 and CDR2 sequences are ENHRY and SYGVKD. The CDR3 loop spans 16 amino acids. CDR3 DNA sequence: TGTGCCATCAGTGATTCCGGGACCCGAGGCTCTAACGAGCAGTACTTC. This translates into CAISDSGTRGSNEQYF.

The table lists this clone with a count of one. The rearrangement joins TRBV2 to TRBJ1-1; TRBD1 matches at 9 bases. With 7 bases clipped from V and 1 base from J, the junction kept 4 bases outside the gene matches. CDR1 and CDR2 from the germline V gene are SNHLY and FYNNEI. The CDR3 runs 14 residues. CDR3 protein: CASTYRGQNTEAFF. CDR3 sequence (DNA): TGTGCCAGCACTTACAGGGGGCAGAACACTGAAGCTTTCTTT.

V usage is TRBV11-2 and J usage is TRBJ2-1, with 16 bases identical to TRBD2. V trimming: 5 bases; J trimming: 4 bases; junction bases outside the gene matches: 5. CDR1 is SGHAT, CDR2 FQNNGV, per germline. This CDR3 has 17 residues. CDR3: CASSPGTSGRAYNEQFF. The CDR3 DNA reads as TGTGCCAGCAGCCCAGGGACTAGCGGGAGGGCGTACAATGAGCAGTTCTTC. The full variable domain, in which reference TRBV11-2 and TRBJ2-1 provide the parts outside the CDR3, is EAGVAQSPRYKIIEKRQSVAFWCNPISGHATLYWYQQILGQGPKLLIQFQNNGVVDDSQLPKDRFSAERLKGVDSTLKIQPAKLEDSAVYLCASSPGTSGRAYNEQFFGPGTRLTVL.

The V gene is TRBV6-6, the J gene TRBJ1-1; 7 bases are shared with TRBD1. The CDR3 loop spans 13 amino acids. Trimming removed 5 bases from V and 5 bases from J; junction bases left unmatched: 5. The germline V gene has CDR1 MNHNY and CDR2 SVGAGI (reference sequence). The CDR3 loop is CASSLTGVTEAFF. CDR3 coding DNA: TGTGCCAGCAGTCTCACAGGGGTGACTGAAGCTTTCTTT.

V is TRBV4-1 and J is TRBJ2-1; 13 positions match TRBD2. Germline assignment: CDR1 MGHRA and CDR2 YSYEKL. CDR3 length: 17 amino acids. After removal of 2 bases from V and 8 bases from J, the junction contained 9 bases not matched to a gene. The CDR3 here is CASSQSQTSGRSDEQFF. CDR3 nucleotides: TGCGCCAGCAGCCAATCCCAGACTAGCGGGAGGAGCGATGAGCAGTTCTTC.

A remark on this clone: At one end, the junction sequence differs from germline, possibly due to a read error. The chain joins TRBV2 to TRBJ2-7; 11 bases are a match to TRBD2. Per the germline V gene, CDR1 is SNHLY and CDR2 is FYNNEI. The CDR3 runs to 16 residues. CDR3 sequence reads: CASSEDRLAGSYEQYF. DNA for the CDR3: TGTGCCAGCAGCGAAGATCGACTAGCGGGGAGCTACGAGCAGTACTTC.

CDR3 protein: CSGDRGYEQYF. CDR3 in DNA: TGCAGCGGCGACAGGGGCTACGAGCAGTACTTC. The chain uses TRBV20-1 and TRBJ2-5; TRBD1 agrees at 8 bases. The J call may be in error: the DNA end matches TRBJ2-7 better. Germline loops: CDR1 DFQATT, CDR2 SNEGSKA (reference sequence). The CDR3 covers 11 residues.

V and J are TRBV5-4 and TRBJ2-7; 8 bases agree with TRBD1. The V segment lost 0 bases and the J segment 3 bases; nucleotides outside the gene matches: 5. This CDR3 spans 15 amino acids. The germline V gene encodes CDR1 SGHNT and CDR2 YYREEE (reference sequence). CDR3 nucleotides: TGTGCCAGCAGCTTGGGGGCAGGGGGCATCTACGAGCAGTACTTC. Encoded protein: CASSLGAGGIYEQYF.

J is TRBJ1-1 and V is TRBV11-2; unclear D gene. Germline V gene sequence: CDR1 SGHAT, CDR2 FQNNGV. Trimming cost V 2 bases and J 4 bases, with 2 bases left between them. The CDR3 length is 11 residues. The CDR3 coding sequence is TGTGCCAGCAGCTTAAGCACTGAAGCTTTCTTT. Translating it yields CASSLSTEAFF.

The J gene is TRBJ1-3, the V gene TRBV4-2, with D unclear. Trimming took off 4 bases at V and 1 base at J, with 14 bases between the two ends. The CDR3 is made up of 16 amino acids. Germline V gene lookup returns CDR1 LGHNA and CDR2 YNFKEQ. The CDR3: CASSREWEMSGNTIYF. CDR3 bases: TGTGCCAGCAGCCGTGAATGGGAGATGTCTGGAAACACCATATATTTT.

V is TRBV2 and J is TRBJ1-5; D gene ambiguous. Between the trimmed V and J ends, which lost 3 bases and 3 bases, there was a span of 9 bases. Germline V lookup: CDR1 SNHLY, CDR2 FYNNEI. The CDR3 length is 14 residues. CDR3 sequence (DNA): TGTGCCAGCAGTGAGGGAGGATTCAATCAGCCCCAGCATTTT. The encoded protein is CASSEGGFNQPQHF.

V usage is TRBV30 and J usage is TRBJ1-3; 10 bases are a match to TRBD1. There are 15 residues in the CDR3. The V and J ends lost 3 bases and 0 bases, in that order; junction bases with no gene match: 2. Germline loops: CDR1 GTSNPN, CDR2 SVGIG (reference sequence). This CDR3 reads CAWSRTGGSGNTIYF. In DNA, the CDR3 is TGTGCCTGGAGCCGGACAGGGGGCTCTGGAAACACCATATATTTT.